This T cell receptor beta chain was retrieved from a study of early T cells in non-severe SARS-CoV-2 infection. About the study: From unsorted whole blood, bulk RNA was sequenced, and the chains remained unpaired. General observations from the study: Clonotype matching in VDJdb favored anti-spike CD8 responses and did not capture private and CD4 specificities.

The V and J ends lost 6 bases and 0 bases respectively, with 21 bases between them. The CDR3 has 18 amino acids. Germline V gene data show CDR1 as LNHDA and CDR2 as SQIVND (reference sequence). In the case of this clonotype: Its antigen remains unidentified.

Each single cDNA molecule received a unique molecular identifier. Using its own MiXCR run on the 5' RACE reads, TCRdb lists one record per CDR3 protein. The sample shows about 30,000 distinct CDR3 sequences, 3% to 5% of them seen only once. The receptor comes from an adult who was a healthcare worker with PCR-confirmed SARS-CoV-2 infection or an uninfected control (not recorded which). Specimen: whole blood. The chain is built from TRBV19 and TRBJ2-1, with D possibly being TRBD1 or TRBD2 (6 bases each). CDR3 in amino acids: CASSTGAAGAGSYNEQFF. CDR3 DNA: TGTGCCAGTAGCACGGGGGCCGCCGGCGCGGGCTCCTACAATGAGCAGTTCTTC.